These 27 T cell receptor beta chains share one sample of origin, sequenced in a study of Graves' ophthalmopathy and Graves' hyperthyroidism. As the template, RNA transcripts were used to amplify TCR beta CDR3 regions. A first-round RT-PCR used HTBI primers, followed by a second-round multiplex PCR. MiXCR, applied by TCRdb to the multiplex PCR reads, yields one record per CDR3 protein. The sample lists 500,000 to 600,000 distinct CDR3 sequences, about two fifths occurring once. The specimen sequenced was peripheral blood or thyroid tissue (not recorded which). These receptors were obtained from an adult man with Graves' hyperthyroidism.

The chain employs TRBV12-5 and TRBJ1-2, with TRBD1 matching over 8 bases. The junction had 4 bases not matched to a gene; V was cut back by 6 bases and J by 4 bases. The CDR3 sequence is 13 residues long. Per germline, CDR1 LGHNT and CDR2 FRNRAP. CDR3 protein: CASGPGQGYGYTF. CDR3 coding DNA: TGTGCTAGTGGCCCAGGACAGGGCTATGGCTACACCTTC. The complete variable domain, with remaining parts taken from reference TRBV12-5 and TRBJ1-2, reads DARVTQTPRHKVTEMGQEVTMRCQPILGHNTVFWYRQTMMQGLELLAYFRNRAPLDDSGMPKDRFSAEMPDATLATLKIQPSEPRDSAVYFCASGPGQGYGYTFGSGTRLTVV.

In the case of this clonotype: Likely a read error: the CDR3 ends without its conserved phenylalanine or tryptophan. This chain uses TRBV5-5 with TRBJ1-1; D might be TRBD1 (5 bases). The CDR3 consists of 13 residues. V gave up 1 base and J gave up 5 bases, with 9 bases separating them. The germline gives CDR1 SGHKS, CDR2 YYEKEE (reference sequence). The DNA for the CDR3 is TGTGCCAGCAGCTTGCAGGGATGGACTGAAGCTTTCTCT. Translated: CASSLQGWTEAFS.

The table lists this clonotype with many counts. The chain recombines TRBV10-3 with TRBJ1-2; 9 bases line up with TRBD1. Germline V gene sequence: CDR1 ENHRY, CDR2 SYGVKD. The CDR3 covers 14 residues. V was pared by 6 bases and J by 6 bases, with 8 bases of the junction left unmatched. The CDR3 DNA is TGTGCCATCAGAGCCGACAGGGGGGAGAATGGCTACACCTTC. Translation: CAIRADRGENGYTF.

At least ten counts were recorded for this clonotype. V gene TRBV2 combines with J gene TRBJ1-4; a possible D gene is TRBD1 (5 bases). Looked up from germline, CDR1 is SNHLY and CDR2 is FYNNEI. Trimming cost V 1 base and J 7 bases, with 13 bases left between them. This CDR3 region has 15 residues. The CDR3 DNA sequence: TGTGCCAGCAGTGAAGGGGGCGCGAGCGGTGAAAAACTGTTTTTT. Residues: CASSEGGASGEKLFF.

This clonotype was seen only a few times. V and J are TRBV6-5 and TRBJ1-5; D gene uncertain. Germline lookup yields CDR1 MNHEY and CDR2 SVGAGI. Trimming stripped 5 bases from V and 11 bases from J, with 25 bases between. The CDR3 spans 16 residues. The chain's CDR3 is CASSGVQGGIDIAQHF. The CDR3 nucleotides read TGTGCCAGCAGTGGAGTGCAAGGAGGGATTGACATTGCCCAGCATTTT.

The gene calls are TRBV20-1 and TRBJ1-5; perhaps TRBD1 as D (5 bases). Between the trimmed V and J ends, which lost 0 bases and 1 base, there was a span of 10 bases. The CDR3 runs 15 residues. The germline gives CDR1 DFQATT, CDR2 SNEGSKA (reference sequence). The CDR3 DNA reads TGCAGTGCTAGAGATCGACGGGACAGCAATCAGCCCCAGCATTTT. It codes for CSARDRRDSNQPQHF.

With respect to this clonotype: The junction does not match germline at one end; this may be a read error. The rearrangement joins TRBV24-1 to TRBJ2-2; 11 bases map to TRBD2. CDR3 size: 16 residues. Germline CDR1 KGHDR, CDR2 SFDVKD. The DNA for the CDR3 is TGTGCCACTAACGCGGGACTAGCGGACAACACCGGGGACCTGTTTTTT. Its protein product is CATNAGLADNTGDLFF.

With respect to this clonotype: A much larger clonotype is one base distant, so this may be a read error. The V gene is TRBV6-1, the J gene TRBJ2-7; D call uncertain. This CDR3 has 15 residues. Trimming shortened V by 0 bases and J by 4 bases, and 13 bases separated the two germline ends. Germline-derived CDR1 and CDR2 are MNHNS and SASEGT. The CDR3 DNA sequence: TGTGCCAGCAGTGAAGCGGACCAGCTGTTTTACGAGCAGTACTTC. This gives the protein CASSEADQLFYEQYF.

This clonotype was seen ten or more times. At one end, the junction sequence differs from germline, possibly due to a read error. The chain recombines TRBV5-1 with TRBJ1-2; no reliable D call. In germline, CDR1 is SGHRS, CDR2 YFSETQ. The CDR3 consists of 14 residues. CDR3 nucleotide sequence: TGTGCCAGCAGCCTCACGGGAACTAACTATGGCTACACCTTC. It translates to CASSLTGTNYGYTF.

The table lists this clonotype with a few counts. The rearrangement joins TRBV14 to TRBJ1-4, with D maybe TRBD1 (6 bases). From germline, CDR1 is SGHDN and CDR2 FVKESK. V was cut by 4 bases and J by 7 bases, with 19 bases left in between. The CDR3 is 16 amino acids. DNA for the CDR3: TGTGCCAGCAGCCGGAATGAGGACAGACCATTTGAAAAACTGTTTTTT. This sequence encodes CASSRNEDRPFEKLFF. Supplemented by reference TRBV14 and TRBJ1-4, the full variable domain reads EAGVTQFPSHSVIEKGQTVTLRCDPISGHDNLYWYRRVMGKEIKFLLHFVKESKQDESGMPNNRFLAERTGGTYSTLKVQPAELEDSGVYFCASSRNEDRPFEKLFFGSGTQLSVL.

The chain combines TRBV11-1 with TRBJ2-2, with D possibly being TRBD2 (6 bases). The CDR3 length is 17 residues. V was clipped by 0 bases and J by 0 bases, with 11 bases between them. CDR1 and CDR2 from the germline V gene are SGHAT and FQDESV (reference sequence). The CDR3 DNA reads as TGTGCCAGCAGCTTAGCAATGGCGGGACCGAACACCGGGGAGCTGTTTTTT. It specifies CASSLAMAGPNTGELFF.

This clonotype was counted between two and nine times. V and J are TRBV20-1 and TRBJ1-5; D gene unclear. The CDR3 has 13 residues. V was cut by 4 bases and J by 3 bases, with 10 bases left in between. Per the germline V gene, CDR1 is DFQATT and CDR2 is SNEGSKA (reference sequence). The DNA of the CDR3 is TGCAGTGCTATCGGGCCCCTCAATCAGCCCCAGCATTTT. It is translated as CSAIGPLNQPQHF.

DNA of the CDR3: TGTGCCAGCAGTTACGAGCGGTTTGATGGCTACACCTTC. It specifies CASSYERFDGYTF. The genes are TRBV2 and TRBJ1-2; D is unresolved. V dropped 5 bases and J dropped 6 bases, with 13 bases sitting between them. The CDR3 covers 13 residues. Germline V gene sequence: CDR1 SNHLY, CDR2 FYNNEI.

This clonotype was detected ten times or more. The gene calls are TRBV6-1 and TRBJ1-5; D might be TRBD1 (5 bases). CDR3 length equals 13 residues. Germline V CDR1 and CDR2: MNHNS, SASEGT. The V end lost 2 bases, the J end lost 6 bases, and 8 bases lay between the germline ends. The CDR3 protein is CASSELGGQPQHF. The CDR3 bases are TGTGCCAGCAGTGAATTGGGGGGTCAGCCCCAGCATTTT.

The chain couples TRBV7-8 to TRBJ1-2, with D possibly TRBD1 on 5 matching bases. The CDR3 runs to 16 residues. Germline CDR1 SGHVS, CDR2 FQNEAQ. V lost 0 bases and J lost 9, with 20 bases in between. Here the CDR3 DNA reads TGTGCCAGCAGCTTAGCGCAGGGACCCTCCGGGACGAGCTACACCTTC. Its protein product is CASSLAQGPSGTSYTF.

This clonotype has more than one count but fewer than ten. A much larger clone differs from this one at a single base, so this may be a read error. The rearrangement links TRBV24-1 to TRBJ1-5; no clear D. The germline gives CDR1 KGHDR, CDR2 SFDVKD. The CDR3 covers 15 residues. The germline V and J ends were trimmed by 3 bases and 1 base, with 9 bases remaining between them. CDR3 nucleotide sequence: TGTGCCACCAGTGATAGGCCGGGAAGCAATCAGCCCCAGCATTTT. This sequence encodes CATSDRPGSNQPQHF.

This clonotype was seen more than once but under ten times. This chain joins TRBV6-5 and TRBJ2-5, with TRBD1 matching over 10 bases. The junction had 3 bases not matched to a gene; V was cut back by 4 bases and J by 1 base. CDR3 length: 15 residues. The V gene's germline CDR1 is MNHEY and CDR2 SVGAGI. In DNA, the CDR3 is TGTGCCAGCAGTTGGACAGGGGGGCGCCAAGAGACCCAGTACTTC. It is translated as CASSWTGGRQETQYF.

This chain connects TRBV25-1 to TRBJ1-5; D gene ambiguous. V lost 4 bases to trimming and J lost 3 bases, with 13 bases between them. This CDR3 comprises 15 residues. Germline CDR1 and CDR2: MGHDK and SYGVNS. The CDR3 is CASSVAGRYNQPQHF. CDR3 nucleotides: TGTGCCAGCAGTGTGGCCGGGCGATACAATCAGCCCCAGCATTTT.

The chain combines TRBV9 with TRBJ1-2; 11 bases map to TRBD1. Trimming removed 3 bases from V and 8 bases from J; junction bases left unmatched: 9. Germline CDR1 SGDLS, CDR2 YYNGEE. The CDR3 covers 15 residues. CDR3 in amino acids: CASSAGQGAMGGYTF. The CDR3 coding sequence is TGTGCCAGCAGCGCAGGACAGGGGGCGATGGGCGGCTACACCTTC.

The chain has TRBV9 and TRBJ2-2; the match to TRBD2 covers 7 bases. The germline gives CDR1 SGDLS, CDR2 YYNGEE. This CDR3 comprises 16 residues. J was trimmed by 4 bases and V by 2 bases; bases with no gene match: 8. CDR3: CASSVGGVTATGELFF. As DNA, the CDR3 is TGTGCCAGCAGCGTGGGGGGGGTTACGGCCACCGGGGAGCTGTTTTTT.

This CDR3 reads CASSLQQGGYEQYF. The CDR3 coding sequence is TGTGCCAGCAGCTTACAACAGGGGGGCTACGAGCAGTACTTC. The rearrangement uses TRBV7-4 and TRBJ2-7, with 8 bases fitting TRBD1. Per germline, CDR1 SGHVT and CDR2 SQSDAQ. J was trimmed by 3 bases and V by 2 bases; bases with no gene match: 3. The CDR3 is made up of 14 amino acids.

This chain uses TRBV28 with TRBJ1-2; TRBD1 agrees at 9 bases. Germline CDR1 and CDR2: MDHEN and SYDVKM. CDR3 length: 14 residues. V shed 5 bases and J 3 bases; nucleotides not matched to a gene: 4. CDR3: CASSEQGAYYGYTF. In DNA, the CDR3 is TGTGCCAGCAGTGAACAGGGGGCCTACTATGGCTACACCTTC.

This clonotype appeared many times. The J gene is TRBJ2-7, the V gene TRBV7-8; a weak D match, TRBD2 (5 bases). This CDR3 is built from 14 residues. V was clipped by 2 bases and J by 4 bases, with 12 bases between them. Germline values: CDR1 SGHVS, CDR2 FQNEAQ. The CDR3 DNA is TGTGCCAGCAGCTTAATGTGGACGGGATACGAGCAGTACTTC. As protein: CASSLMWTGYEQYF.

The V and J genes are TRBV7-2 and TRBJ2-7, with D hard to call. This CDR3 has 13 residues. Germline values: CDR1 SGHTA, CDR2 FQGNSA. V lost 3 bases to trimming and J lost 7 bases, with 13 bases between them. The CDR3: CASSLGIRSEQYF. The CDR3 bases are TGTGCCAGCAGCTTGGGCATAAGGTCTGAGCAGTACTTC.

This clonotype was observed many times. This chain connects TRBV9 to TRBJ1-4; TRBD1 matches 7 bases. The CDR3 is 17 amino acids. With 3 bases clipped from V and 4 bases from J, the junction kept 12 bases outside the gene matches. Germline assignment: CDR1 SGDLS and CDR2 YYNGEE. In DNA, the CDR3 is TGTGCCAGCAGCGCCCATCATGGACAGGCGTTTAATGAAAAACTGTTTTTT. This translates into CASSAHHGQAFNEKLFF.

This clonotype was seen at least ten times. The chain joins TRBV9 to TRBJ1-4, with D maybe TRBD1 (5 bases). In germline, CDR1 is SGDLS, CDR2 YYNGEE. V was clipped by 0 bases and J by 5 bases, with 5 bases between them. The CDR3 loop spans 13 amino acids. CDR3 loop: CASSVAGNEKLFF. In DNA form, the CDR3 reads TGTGCCAGCAGCGTAGCAGGGAATGAAAAACTGTTTTTT. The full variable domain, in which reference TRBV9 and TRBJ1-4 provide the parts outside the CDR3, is DSGVTQTPKHLITATGQRVTLRCSPRSGDLSVYWYQQSLDQGLQFLIQYYNGEERAKGNILERFSAQQFPDLHSELNLSSLELGDSALYFCASSVAGNEKLFFGSGTQLSVL.

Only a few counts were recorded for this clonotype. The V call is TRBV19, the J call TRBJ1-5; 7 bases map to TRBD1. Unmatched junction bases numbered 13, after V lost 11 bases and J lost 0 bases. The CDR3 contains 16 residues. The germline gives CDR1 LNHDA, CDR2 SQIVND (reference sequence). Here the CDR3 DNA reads TGTGCCTGGAGTCGGGAGGGGGCCCATAGCAATCAGCCCCAGCATTTT. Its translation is CAWSREGAHSNQPQHF.